The 8 T cell receptor beta chains listed next were all sequenced from one sample in a study of T cells after yellow fever vaccination. TCRdb processed the 5' RACE reads anew with MiXCR; each CDR3 protein has one entry. The repertoire consists of roughly 170,000 distinct CDR3 sequences, with approximately 10% occurring once and the leading ten covering 35% to 40%. Material: CD8+ T cells sorted from PBMCs, obtained 45 days after the yellow fever booster vaccination. These receptors were obtained from a man between 18 and 35 years old who received the YFV17D yellow fever vaccine.

This clonotype was observed a handful of times. V usage is TRBV6-5 and J usage is TRBJ1-2, with D possibly TRBD1 on 5 matching bases. Germline CDR1 MNHEY, CDR2 SVGAGI. CDR3 length: 13 residues. Trimming stripped 0 bases from V and 7 bases from J, with 9 bases between. The CDR3 DNA follows: TGTGCCAGCAGTTACTCAGGGGCGGCTGGCTACACCTTC. Its translation is CASSYSGAAGYTF.

This clonotype has a handful of counts. The chain links TRBV5-1 to TRBJ1-1; perhaps TRBD1 as D (6 bases). Germline-derived CDR1 and CDR2 are SGHRS and YFSETQ. CDR3 length: 14 amino acids. V was pared by 1 base and J by 6 bases, with 13 bases between. The CDR3 is CASSLSRGLAEAFF. The DNA of the CDR3 is TGCGCCAGCAGCTTGTCCAGGGGCCTGGCTGAAGCTTTCTTT.

This clonotype was found a few times. The rearrangement links TRBV30 to TRBJ2-3, with no clear D. Trimming removed 3 bases from V and 4 bases from J, with 5 bases in between. Germline V lookup: CDR1 GTSNPN, CDR2 SVGIG (reference sequence). The CDR3 is 11 residues long. The CDR3 protein is CAWSQADTQYF. Here the CDR3 DNA reads TGTGCCTGGAGCCAGGCAGATACGCAGTATTTT.

This rearrangement joins TRBV6-6 to TRBJ2-3, with no clear D. Germline V CDR1 and CDR2: MNHNY, SVGAGI (reference sequence). The CDR3 sequence is 15 residues long. The V gene lost 8 bases and the J gene lost 4 bases, with 19 bases spanning the gap. Here the CDR3 DNA reads TGTGCCAGCCTCCAAGGCAGTAGGAACCCAGATACGCAGTATTTT. It specifies CASLQGSRNPDTQYF.

The chain combines TRBV28 with TRBJ1-4; no clear D. The germline CDR1 and CDR2 sequences are MDHEN and SYDVKM. Trimming left V 7 bases short and J 3 bases short, with 12 bases between. This CDR3 is built from 14 residues. Here the CDR3 DNA reads TGTGCCAGCAATCCTTGGGCGGCTAATGAAAAACTGTTTTTT. Translation: CASNPWAANEKLFF.

This clonotype was detected a few times. J is TRBJ2-5 and V is TRBV12-3 or TRBV12-4; TRBD2 might be the D (6 bases). The ends were cut back, 6 bases at V and 7 bases at J, with 18 bases in the middle. The CDR3 length is 14 residues. CDR3 sequence reads: CASSPRGGGGTQYF. CDR3 coding DNA: TGTGCCAGCAGCCCCCGGGGAGGCGGCGGGACCCAGTACTTC.

This chain uses TRBV11-2 with TRBJ2-7; 10 nucleotides match TRBD2. V lost 4 bases, J lost 6 bases, and 6 bases stayed unmatched. There are 14 residues in the CDR3. Germline assignment: CDR1 SGHAT and CDR2 FQNNGV. The DNA for the CDR3 is TGTGCCAGCAGCTGGCCTAGCGGGGGAGGCGAGCAGTACGTC. It yields the protein CASSWPSGGGEQYV.

V and J are TRBV7-2 and TRBJ2-7; 8 bases are shared with TRBD1. The CDR3 covers 15 residues. Looked up from germline, CDR1 is SGHTA and CDR2 is FQGNSA. The J segment lost 2 bases and the V segment lost 0 bases, leaving 3 bases of the junction unmatched. The CDR3 DNA is TGTGCCAGCAGCTTAGCTGGGACAGGACCCTACGAGCAGTACGTC. Its protein is CASSLAGTGPYEQYV.